In its sample, the clone carrying this TCR beta chain was seen many times. Antigen specificity is unknown. These data are taken from a study of T cell repertoires in cytomegalovirus infection. At the level of the study: Signatures in public TCR beta sequences pointed to both CMV infection and matching HLA type.

Study-wide results and limits: The ex vivo response showed dominance by HLA-C-restricted CMV-specific TCR beta clonotypes.

TCRdb re-called the reads with MiXCR, one entry per CDR3 protein. The sample yields roughly 81,000 distinct CDR3 sequences, roughly 3.7% seen once. CDR3 length: 13 amino acids. Trimming removed 3 bases at V and 1 base at J, with 6 bases between. Looked up from germline, CDR1 is SEHNR and CDR2 is FQNEAQ (reference sequence). The J gene is TRBJ1-1, the V gene TRBV7-9; no clear D. The specimen sequenced was PBMCs. The clonotype comes from a human donor in good health (CMV status not recorded). Some clones in this sample may be carry-over from other donors' samples. The CDR3, as DNA: TGTGCCAGCAGCTTGACTACGAACACTGAAGCTTTCTTT. This encodes CASSLTTNTEAFF.